This TCR beta chain was profiled in a study of cytomegalovirus exposure and HLA in healthy donors. Germline loops: CDR1 SEHNR, CDR2 FQNEAQ (reference sequence). Trimming removed 5 bases from V and 4 bases from J, with 14 bases in between. The CDR3 has 14 amino acids. Amplification used 60 Vbeta primers and 13 Jbeta primers. Profiled with immunoSEQ multiplex PCR; TCRdb holds only in-frame clones, not every one. The listing records under 200,000 clones. Sample: PBMCs. This TCR came from a woman between 18 and 29 years old in good health and CMV-seropositive. V and J are TRBV7-9 and TRBJ2-5, with D tentatively TRBD2 (5 bases). The CDR3 loop reads CASSVVAGGETQYF. CDR3 in DNA: TGTGCCAGCAGCGTCGTGGCGGGCGGAGAGACCCAGTACTTC.